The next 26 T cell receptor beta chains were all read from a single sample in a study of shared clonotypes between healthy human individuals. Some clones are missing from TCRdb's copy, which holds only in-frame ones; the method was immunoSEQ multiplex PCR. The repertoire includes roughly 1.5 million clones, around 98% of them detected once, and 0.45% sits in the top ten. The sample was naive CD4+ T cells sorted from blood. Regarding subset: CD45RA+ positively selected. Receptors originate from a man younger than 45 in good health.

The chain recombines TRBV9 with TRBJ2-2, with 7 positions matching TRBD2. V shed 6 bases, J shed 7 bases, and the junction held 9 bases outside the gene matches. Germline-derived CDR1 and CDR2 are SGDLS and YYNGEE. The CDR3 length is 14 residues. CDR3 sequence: CASKTGGSRGELFF. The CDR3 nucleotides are TGTGCCAGCAAGACGGGAGGATCACGCGGGGAGCTGTTTTTT.

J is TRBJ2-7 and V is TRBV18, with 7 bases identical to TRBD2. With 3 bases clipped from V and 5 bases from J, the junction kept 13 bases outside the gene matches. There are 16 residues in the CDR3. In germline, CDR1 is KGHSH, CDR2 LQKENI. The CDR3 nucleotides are TGTGCCAGCTCACCGGCTCGGGGCGGGAGTCCCAACGAGCAGTACTTC. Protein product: CASSPARGGSPNEQYF.

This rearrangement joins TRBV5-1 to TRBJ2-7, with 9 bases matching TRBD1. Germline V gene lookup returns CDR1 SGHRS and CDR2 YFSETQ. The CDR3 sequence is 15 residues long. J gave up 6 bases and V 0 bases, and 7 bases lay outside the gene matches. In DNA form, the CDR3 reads TGCGCCAGCAGCTTGGCCGCGGGACAGGGTCGCGAGCAGTACTTC. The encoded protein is CASSLAAGQGREQYF.

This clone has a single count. The CDR3 loop is CAWSRGWEGNQPQHF. CDR3 DNA: TGTGCCTGGAGTCGAGGTTGGGAGGGCAATCAGCCCCAGCATTTT. The chain joins TRBV30 to TRBJ1-5; D remains unclear. The CDR3 loop spans 15 amino acids. The V gene's germline CDR1 is GTSNPN and CDR2 SVGIG (reference sequence). Trimming shortened V by 2 bases and J by 2 bases, and 13 bases separated the two germline ends. Drawing the rest from reference TRBV30 and TRBJ1-5, the complete variable domain is SQTIHQWPATLVQPVGSPLSLECTVEGTSNPNLYWYRQAAGRGLQLLFYSVGIGQISSEVPQNLSASRPQDRQFILSSKKLLLSDSGFYLCAWSRGWEGNQPQHFGDGTRLSIL.

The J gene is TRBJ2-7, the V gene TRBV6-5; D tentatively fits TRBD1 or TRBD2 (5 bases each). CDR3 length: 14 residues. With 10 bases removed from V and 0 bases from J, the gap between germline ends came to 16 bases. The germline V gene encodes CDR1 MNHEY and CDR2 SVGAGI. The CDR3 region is CATTRDPSSYEQYF. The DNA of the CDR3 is TGTGCCACTACCAGGGACCCGAGCTCCTACGAGCAGTACTTC.

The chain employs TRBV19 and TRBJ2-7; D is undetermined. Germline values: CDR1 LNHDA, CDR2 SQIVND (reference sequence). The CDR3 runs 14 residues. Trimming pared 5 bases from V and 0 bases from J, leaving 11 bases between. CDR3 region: CASSPGPSSYEQYF. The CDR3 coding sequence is TGTGCCAGTAGTCCGGGCCCGAGCTCCTACGAGCAGTACTTC.

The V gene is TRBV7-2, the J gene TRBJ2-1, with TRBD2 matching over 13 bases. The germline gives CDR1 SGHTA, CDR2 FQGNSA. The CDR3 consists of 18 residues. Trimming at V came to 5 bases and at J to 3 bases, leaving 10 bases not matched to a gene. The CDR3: CASSPSLGLAGLYNEQFF. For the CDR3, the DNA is TGTGCCAGCAGCCCCAGCCTGGGACTAGCGGGACTCTACAATGAGCAGTTCTTC.

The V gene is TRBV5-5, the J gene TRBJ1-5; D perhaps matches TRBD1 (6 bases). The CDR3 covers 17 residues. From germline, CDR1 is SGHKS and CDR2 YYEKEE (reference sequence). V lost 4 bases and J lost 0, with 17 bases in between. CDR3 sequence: CASSRDIARSSNQPQHF. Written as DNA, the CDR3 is TGTGCCAGCAGCCGGGACATTGCTCGAAGTAGCAATCAGCCCCAGCATTTT.

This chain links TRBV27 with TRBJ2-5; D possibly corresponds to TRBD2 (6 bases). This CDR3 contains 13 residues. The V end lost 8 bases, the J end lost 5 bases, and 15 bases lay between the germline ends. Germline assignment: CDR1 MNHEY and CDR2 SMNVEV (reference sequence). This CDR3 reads CASAGSPDETQYF. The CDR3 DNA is TGTGCCAGCGCGGGAAGCCCCGACGAGACCCAGTACTTC.

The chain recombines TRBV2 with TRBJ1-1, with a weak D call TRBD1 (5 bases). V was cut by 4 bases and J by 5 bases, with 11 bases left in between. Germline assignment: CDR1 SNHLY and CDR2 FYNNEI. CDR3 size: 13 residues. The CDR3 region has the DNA TGTGCCAGCAGTGTCCAGGGTGAGACTGAAGCTTTCTTT. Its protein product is CASSVQGETEAFF.

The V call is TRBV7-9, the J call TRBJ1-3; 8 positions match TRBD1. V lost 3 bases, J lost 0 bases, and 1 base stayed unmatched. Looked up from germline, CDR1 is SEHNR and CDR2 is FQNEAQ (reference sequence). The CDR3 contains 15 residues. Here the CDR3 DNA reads TGTGCCAGCAGCTTCGGACAGGGCTCTGGAAACACCATATATTTT. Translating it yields CASSFGQGSGNTIYF.

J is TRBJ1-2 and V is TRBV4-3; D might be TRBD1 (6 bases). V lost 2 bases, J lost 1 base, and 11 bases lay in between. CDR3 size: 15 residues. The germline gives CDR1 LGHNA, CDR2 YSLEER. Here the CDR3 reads CASSQNPQGNYGYTF. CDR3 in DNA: TGCGCCAGCAGCCAAAACCCACAGGGTAACTATGGCTACACCTTC.

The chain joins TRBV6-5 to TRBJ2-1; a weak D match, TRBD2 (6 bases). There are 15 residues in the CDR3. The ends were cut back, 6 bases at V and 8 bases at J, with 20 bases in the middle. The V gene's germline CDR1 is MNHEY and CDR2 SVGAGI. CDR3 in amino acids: CASSPLKRRADEQFF. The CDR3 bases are TGTGCCAGCAGCCCCCTTAAGAGGAGGGCCGATGAGCAGTTCTTC.

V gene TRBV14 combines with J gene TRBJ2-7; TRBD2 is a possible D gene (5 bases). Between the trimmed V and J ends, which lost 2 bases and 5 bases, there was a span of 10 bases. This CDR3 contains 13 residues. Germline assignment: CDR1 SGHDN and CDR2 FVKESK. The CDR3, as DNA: TGTGCCAGCAGCCAAATTCTAGCCCACGAGCAGTACTTC. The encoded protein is CASSQILAHEQYF.

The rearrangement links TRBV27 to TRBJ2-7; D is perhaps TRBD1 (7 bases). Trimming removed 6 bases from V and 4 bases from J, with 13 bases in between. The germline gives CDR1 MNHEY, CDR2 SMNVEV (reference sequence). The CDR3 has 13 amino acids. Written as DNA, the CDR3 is TGTGCCAGCAGACTGACAGGGAGGTACGAGCAGTACTTC. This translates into CASRLTGRYEQYF.

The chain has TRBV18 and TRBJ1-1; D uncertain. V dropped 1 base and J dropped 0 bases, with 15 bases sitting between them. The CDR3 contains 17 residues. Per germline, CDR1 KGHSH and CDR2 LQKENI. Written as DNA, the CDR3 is TGTGCCAGCTCACCACTTCCGGGGAGCACGCTGAACACTGAAGCTTTCTTT. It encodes CASSPLPGSTLNTEAFF. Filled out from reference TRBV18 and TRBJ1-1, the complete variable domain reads NAGVMQNPRHLVRRRGQEARLRCSPMKGHSHVYWYRQLPEEGLKFMVYLQKENIIDESGMPKERFSAEFPKEGPSILRIQQVVRGDSAAYFCASSPLPGSTLNTEAFFGQGTRLTVV.

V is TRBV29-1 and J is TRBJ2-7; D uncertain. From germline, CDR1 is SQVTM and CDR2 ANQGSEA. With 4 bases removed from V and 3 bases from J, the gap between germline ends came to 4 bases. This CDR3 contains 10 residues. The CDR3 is CSVVHYEQYF. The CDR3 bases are TGCAGCGTTGTACACTACGAGCAGTACTTC.

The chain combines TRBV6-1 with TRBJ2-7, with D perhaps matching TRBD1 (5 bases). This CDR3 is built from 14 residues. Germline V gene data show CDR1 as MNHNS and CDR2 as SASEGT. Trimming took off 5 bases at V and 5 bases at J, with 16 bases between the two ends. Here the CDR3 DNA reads TGTGCCAGCAGTACTCGACAGTCTCCTCACGAGCAGTACTTC. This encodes CASSTRQSPHEQYF.

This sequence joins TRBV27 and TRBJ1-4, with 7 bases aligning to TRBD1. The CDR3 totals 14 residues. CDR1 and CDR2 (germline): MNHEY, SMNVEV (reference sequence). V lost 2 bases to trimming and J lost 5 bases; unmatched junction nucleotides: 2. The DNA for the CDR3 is TGTGCCAGCAGTTTAACAGGGGCCAATGAAAAACTGTTTTTT. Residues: CASSLTGANEKLFF.

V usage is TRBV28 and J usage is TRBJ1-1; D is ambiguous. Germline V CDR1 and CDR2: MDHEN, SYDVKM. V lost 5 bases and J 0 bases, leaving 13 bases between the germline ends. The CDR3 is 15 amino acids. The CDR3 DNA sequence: TGTGCCAGCAGTGGGAGTGTGCGCATGAACACTGAAGCTTTCTTT. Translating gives CASSGSVRMNTEAFF.

CDR3 sequence reads: CASLGTDGYTF. In nucleotides, the CDR3 is TGTGCCAGCCTCGGGACAGATGGCTACACCTTC. The rearrangement links TRBV28 to TRBJ1-2, with TRBD1 matching 7 bases. V was pared by 8 bases and J by 6 bases, with 3 bases of the junction left unmatched. Germline lookup yields CDR1 MDHEN and CDR2 SYDVKM. CDR3 size: 11 residues.

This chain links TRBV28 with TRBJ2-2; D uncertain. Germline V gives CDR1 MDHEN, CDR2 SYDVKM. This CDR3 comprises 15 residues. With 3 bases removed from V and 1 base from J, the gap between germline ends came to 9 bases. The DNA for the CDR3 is TGTGCCAGCAGTTTTGGACCGCGGAACACCGGGGAGCTGTTTTTT. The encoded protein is CASSFGPRNTGELFF.

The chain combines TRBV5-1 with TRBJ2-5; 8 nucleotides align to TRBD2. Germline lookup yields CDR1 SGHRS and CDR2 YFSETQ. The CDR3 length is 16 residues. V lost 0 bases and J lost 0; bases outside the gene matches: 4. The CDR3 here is CASSLAGGRYQETQYF. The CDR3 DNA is TGCGCCAGCAGCTTGGCGGGAGGGAGGTACCAAGAGACCCAGTACTTC.

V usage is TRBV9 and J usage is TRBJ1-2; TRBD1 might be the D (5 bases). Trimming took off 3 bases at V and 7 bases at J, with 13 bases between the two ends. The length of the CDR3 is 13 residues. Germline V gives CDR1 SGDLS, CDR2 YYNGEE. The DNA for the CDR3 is TGTGCCAGCAGCGCGACAGACGTTCTTGGCTACACCTTC. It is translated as CASSATDVLGYTF.

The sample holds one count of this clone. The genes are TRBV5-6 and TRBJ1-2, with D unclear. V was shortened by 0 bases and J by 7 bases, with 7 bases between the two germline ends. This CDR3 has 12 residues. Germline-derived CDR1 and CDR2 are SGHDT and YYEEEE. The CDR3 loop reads CASSLGGLGYTF. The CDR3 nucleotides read TGTGCCAGCAGCTTGGGAGGGCTTGGCTACACCTTC.

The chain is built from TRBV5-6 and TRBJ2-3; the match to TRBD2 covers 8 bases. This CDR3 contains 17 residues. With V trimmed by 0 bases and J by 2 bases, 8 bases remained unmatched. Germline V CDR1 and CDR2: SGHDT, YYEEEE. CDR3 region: CASSLGGAGGHTDTQYF. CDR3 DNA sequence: TGTGCCAGCAGCTTGGGTGGGGCGGGAGGACACACAGATACGCAGTATTTT.